This T cell receptor beta chain was obtained from a study of blood T cell repertoires in COVID-19. V lost 7 bases and J 6 bases, leaving 12 bases between the germline ends. The CDR3 is 12 residues long. A remark on this clone: This same CDR3 is encoded by further DNA sequences in the sample.

The assay was immunoSEQ multiplex PCR, and TCRdb's table has in-frame clones only and misses some. In the table there are roughly 330,000 clones, around 87% of which are singletons. The receptor was isolated from a woman aged 30 to 39 who had recovered from COVID-19. This rearrangement joins TRBV12-3 or TRBV12-4 to TRBJ1-2; D might be TRBD1 (6 bases). The sequencing sample was made of PBMCs or T cells enriched from blood (not recorded which). The DNA for the CDR3 is TGTGCCAGCACCCTCCAGGGGCATGGCTACACCTTC. This sequence encodes CASTLQGHGYTF.